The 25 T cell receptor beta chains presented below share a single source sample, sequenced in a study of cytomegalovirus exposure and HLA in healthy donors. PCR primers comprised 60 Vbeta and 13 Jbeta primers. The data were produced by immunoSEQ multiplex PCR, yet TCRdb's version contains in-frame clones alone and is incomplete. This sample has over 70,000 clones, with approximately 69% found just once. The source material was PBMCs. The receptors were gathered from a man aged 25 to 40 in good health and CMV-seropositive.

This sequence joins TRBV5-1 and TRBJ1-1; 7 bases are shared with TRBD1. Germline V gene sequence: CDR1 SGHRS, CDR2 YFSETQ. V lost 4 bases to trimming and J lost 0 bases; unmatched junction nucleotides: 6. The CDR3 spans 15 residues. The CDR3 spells CASSHRDRLNTEAFF. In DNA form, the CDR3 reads TGCGCCAGCAGCCATCGGGACAGATTGAACACTGAAGCTTTCTTT.

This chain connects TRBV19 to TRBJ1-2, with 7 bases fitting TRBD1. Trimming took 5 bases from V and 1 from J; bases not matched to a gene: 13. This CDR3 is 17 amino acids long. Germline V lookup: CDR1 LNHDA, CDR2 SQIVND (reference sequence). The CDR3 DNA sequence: TGTGCCAGTAGTTTCCTCTCCGGGACAGTCATTAACTATGGCTACACCTTC. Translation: CASSFLSGTVINYGYTF.

CDR3 in DNA: TGTGCCAGCAGTTTATCTTGGGACAGGCTCTACGAGCAGTACTTC. Translating gives CASSLSWDRLYEQYF. J is TRBJ2-7 and V is TRBV27; 8 nucleotides match TRBD1. From germline, CDR1 is MNHEY and CDR2 SMNVEV (reference sequence). V shed 0 bases, J shed 3 bases, and the junction held 4 bases outside the gene matches. There are 15 residues in the CDR3.

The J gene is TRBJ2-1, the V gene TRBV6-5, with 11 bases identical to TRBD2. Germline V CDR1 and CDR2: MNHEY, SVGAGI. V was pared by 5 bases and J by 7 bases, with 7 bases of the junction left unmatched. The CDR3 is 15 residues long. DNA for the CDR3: TGTGCCAGCAGTAATAGCGGGGGGGCTTCAAATGAGCAGTTCTTC. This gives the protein CASSNSGGASNEQFF.

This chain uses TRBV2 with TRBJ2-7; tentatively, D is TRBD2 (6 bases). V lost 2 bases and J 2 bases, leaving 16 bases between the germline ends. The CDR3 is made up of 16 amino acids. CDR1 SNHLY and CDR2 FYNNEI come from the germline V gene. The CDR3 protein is CASSEPTSPRPYEQYF. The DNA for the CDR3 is TGTGCCAGCAGTGAACCGACTAGTCCCCGGCCCTACGAGCAGTACTTC. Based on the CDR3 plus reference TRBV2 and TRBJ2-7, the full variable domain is EPEVTQTPSHQVTQMGQEVILRCVPISNHLYFYWYRQILGQKVEFLVSFYNNEISEKSEIFDDQFSVERPDGSNFTLKIRSTKLEDSAMYFCASSEPTSPRPYEQYFGPGTRLTVT.

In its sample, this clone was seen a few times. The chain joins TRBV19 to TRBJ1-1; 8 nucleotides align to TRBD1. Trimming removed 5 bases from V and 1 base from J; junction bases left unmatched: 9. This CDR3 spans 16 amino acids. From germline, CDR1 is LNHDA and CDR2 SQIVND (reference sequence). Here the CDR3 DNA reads TGTGCCAGTAGTCCTTGGACAGGGTATGAGAACACTGAAGCTTTCTTT. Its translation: CASSPWTGYENTEAFF.

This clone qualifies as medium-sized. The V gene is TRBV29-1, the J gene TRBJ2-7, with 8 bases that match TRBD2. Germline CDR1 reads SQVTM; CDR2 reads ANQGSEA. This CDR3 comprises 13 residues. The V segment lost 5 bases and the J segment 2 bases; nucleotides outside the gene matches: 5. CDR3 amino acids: CSVYGRETYEQYF. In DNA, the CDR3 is TGCAGCGTTTACGGGAGGGAGACCTACGAGCAGTACTTC.

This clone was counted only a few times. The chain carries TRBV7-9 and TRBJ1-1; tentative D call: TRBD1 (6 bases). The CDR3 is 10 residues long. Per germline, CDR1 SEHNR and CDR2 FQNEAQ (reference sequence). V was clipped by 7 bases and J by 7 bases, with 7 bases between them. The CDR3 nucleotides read TGTGCCAGCAACAGGGATGAAGCTTTCTTT. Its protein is CASNRDEAFF.

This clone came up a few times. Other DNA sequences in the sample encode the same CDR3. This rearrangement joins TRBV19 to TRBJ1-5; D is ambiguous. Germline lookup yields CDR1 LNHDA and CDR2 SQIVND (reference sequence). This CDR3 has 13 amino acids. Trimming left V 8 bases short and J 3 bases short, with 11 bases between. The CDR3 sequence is CASSRQFNQPQHF. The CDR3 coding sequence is TGTGCCAGTTCCAGGCAGTTCAATCAGCCCCAGCATTTT.

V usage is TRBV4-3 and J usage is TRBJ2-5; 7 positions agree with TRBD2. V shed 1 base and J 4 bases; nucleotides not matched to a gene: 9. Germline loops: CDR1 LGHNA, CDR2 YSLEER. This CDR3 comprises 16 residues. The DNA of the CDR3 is TGCGCCAGCAGCCAAGGATTAGCGGGTAACGGAGAGACCCAGTACTTC. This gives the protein CASSQGLAGNGETQYF.

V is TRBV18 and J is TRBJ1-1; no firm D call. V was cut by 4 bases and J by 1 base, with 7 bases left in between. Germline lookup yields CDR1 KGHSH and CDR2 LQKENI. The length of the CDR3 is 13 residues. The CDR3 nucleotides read TGTGCCAGCTCACTCGGTCAGAACACTGAAGCTTTCTTT. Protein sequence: CASSLGQNTEAFF.

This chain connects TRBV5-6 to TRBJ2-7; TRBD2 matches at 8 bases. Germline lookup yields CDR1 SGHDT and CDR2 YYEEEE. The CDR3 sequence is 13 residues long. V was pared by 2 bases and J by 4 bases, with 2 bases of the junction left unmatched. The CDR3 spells CASSLAGVYEQYF. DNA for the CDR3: TGTGCCAGCAGCTTAGCGGGAGTTTACGAGCAGTACTTC.

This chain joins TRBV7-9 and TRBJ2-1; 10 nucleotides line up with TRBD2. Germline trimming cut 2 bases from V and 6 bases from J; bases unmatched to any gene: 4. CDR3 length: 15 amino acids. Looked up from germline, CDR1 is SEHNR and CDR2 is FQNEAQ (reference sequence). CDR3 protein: CASSLPSGSSNEQFF. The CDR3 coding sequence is TGTGCCAGCAGCTTACCTAGCGGGAGTAGCAATGAGCAGTTCTTC. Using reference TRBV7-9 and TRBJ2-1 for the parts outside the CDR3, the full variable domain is DTGVSQNPRHKITKRGQNVTFRCDPISEHNRLYWYRQTLGQGPEFLTYFQNEAQLEKSRLLSDRFSAERPKGSFSTLEIQRTEQGDSAMYLCASSLPSGSSNEQFFGPGTRLTVL.

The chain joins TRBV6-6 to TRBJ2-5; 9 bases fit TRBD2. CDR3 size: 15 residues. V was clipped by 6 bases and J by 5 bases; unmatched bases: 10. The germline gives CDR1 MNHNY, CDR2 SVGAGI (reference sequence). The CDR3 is CASSRGREGGETQYF. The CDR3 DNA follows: TGTGCCAGCAGCCGTGGGCGGGAGGGGGGGGAGACCCAGTACTTC.

The CDR3 DNA reads TGTGCCACCGTTGCCGGGGAAAGGGTGAACACTGAAGCTTTCTTT. Residues: CATVAGERVNTEAFF. The V gene is TRBV15, the J gene TRBJ1-1; D uncertain. CDR1 is LNHNV and CDR2 is YYDKDF in the germline V gene (reference sequence). Trimming took 8 bases from V and 0 from J, leaving 16 bases between them. The CDR3 is made up of 15 amino acids.

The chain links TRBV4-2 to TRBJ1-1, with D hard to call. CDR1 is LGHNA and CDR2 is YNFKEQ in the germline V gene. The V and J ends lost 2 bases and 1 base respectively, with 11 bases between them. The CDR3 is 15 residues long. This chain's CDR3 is CASSQFPEQNTEAFF. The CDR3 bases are TGTGCCAGCAGCCAATTCCCCGAACAGAACACTGAAGCTTTCTTT.

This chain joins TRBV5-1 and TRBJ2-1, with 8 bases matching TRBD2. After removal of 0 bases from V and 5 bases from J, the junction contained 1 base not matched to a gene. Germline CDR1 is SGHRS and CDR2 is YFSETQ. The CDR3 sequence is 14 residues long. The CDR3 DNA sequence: TGCGCCAGCAGCTTGGAACTAGCGGACAATGAGCAGTTCTTC. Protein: CASSLELADNEQFF.

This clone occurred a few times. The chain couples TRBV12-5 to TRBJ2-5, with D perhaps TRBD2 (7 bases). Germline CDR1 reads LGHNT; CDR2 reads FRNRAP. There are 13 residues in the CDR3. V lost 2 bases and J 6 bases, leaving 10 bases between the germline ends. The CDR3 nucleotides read TGTGCTAGTGGTTTGATCGGGGGGCAGACCCAGTACTTC. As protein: CASGLIGGQTQYF.

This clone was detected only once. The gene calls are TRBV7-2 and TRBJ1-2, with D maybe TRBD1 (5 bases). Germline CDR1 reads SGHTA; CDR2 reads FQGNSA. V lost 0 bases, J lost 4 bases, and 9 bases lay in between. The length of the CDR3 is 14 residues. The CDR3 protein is CASSLALQVYGYTF. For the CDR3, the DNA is TGTGCCAGCAGCTTAGCGCTACAGGTCTATGGCTACACCTTC.

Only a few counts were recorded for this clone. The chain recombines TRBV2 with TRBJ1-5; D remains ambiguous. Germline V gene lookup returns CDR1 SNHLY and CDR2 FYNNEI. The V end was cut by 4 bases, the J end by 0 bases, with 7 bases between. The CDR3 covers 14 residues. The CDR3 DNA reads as TGTGCCAGCAGTGGAGCCGTTAGCAATCAGCCCCAGCATTTT. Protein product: CASSGAVSNQPQHF.

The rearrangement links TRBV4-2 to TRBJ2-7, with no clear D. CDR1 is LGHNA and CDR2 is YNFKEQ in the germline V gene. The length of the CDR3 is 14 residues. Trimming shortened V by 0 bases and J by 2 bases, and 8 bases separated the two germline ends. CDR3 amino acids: CASSQELFPYEQYF. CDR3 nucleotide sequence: TGTGCCAGCAGCCAAGAACTGTTCCCCTACGAGCAGTACTTC.

The CDR3 DNA sequence: TGTGCCAGCAGTCCCCTCACGGTCCCGGGACAGGGGGCGAAAGATACGCAGTATTTT. This translates into CASSPLTVPGQGAKDTQYF. The genes are TRBV7-2 and TRBJ2-3, with TRBD1 matching 12 bases. This CDR3 is built from 19 residues. With V trimmed by 6 bases and J by 5 bases, 18 bases remained unmatched. CDR1 is SGHTA and CDR2 is FQGNSA in the germline V gene.

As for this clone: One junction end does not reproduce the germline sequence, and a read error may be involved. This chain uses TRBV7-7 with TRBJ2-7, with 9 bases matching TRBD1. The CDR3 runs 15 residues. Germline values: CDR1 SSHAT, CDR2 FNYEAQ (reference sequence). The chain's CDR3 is CASSLGQGPTYEQYF. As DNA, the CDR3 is TGTGCTAGCAGCCTGGGACAGGGCCCAACCTACGAGCAGTACTTC.

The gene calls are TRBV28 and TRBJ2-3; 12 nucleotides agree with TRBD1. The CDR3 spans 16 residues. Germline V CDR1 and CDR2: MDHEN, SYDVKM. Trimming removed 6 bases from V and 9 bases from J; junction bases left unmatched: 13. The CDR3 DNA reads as TGTGCCAGCAGGGACGGGACAGGGGGCGTTTTTGGCACGCAGTATTTT. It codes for CASRDGTGGVFGTQYF.

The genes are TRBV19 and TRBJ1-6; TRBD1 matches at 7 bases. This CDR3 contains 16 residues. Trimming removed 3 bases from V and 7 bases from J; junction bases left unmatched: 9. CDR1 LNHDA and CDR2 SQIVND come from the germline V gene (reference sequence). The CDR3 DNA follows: TGTGCCAGTAGTATCGGCCCACAGGGGCAGAATTCACCCCTCCACTTT. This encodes CASSIGPQGQNSPLHF.